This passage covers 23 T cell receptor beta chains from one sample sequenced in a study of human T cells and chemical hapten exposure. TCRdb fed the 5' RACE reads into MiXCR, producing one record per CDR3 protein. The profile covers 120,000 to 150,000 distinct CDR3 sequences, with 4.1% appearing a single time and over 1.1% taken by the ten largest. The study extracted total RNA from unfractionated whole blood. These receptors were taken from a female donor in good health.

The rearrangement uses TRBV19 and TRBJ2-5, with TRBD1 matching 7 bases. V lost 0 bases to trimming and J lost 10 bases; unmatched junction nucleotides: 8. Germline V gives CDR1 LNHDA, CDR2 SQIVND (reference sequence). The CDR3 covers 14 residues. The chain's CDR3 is CASSIDRGSFGQYF. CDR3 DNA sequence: TGTGCCAGTAGTATAGACAGGGGGTCGTTCGGCCAGTACTTC.

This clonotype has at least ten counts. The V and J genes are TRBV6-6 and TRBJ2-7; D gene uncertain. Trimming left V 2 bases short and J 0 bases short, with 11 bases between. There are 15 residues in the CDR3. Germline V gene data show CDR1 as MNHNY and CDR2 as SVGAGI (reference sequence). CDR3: CASSYPQVPSYEQYF. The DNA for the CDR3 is TGTGCCAGCAGTTACCCCCAGGTACCCTCCTACGAGCAGTACTTC.

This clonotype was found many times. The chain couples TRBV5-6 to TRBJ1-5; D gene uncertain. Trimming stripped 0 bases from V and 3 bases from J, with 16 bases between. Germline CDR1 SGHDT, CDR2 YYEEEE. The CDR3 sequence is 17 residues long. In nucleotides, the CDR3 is TGTGCCAGCAGCTTGGGACCGGGTCTCCGATCCAATCAGCCCCAGCATTTT. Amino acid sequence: CASSLGPGLRSNQPQHF.

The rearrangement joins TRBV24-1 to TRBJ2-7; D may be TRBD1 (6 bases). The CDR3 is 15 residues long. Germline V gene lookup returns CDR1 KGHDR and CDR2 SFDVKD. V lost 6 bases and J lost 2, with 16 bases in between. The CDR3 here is CATSSPPQGPYEQYF. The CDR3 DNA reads TGTGCCACCAGTTCACCCCCTCAGGGGCCCTACGAGCAGTACTTC.

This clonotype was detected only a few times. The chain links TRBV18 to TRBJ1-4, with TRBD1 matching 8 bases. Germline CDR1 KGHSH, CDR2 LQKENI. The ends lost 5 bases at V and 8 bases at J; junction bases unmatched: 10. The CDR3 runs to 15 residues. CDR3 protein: CASSTTRQGNEKLFF. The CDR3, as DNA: TGTGCCAGCTCAACCACACGACAGGGGAACGAAAAACTGTTTTTT.

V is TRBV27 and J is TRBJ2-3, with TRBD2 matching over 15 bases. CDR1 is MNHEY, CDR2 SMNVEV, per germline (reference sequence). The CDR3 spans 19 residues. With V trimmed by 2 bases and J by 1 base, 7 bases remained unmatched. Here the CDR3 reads CASSLVGTSGGSGTDTQYF. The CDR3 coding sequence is TGTGCCAGCAGTTTAGTAGGGACTAGCGGGGGGTCGGGCACAGATACGCAGTATTTT.

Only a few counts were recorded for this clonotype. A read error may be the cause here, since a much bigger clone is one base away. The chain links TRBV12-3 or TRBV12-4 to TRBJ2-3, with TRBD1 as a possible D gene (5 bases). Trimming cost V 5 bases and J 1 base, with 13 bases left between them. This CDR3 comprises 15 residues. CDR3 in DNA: TGTGCCAGCAGTCCCCATTTAGGGGGCACAGATACGCAGTATTTT. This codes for CASSPHLGGTDTQYF.

Here the CDR3 reads CASSIRGAGELFF. CDR3 sequence (DNA): TGTGCCAGTAGTATCCGGGGAGCCGGGGAGCTGTTTTTT. V usage is TRBV19 and J usage is TRBJ2-2; D perhaps matches TRBD2 (5 bases). The CDR3 runs to 13 residues. In germline, CDR1 is LNHDA, CDR2 SQIVND (reference sequence). The V gene lost 3 bases and the J gene lost 6 bases, with 8 bases spanning the gap.

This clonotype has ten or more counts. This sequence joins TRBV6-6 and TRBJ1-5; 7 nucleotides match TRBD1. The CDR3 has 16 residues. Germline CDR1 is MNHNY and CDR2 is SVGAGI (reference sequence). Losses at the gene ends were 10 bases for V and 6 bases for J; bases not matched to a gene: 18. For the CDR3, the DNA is TGTGCCATTACAGGAGGGTCCACAGGGGCGGGTCAGCCCCAGCATTTT. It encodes CAITGGSTGAGQPQHF.

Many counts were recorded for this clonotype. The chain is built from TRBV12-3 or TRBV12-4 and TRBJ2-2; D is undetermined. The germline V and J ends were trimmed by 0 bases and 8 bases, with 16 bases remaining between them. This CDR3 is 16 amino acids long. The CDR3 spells CASSLAQIGFQGELFF. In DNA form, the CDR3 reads TGTGCCAGCAGTTTAGCGCAAATAGGTTTCCAAGGGGAGCTGTTTTTT.

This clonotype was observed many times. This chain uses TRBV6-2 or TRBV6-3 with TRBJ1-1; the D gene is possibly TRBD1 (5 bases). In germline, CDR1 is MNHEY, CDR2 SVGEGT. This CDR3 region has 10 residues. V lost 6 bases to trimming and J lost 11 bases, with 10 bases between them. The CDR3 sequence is CASRDRRAFF. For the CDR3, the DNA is TGTGCCAGCAGAGACAGACGGGCTTTCTTT.

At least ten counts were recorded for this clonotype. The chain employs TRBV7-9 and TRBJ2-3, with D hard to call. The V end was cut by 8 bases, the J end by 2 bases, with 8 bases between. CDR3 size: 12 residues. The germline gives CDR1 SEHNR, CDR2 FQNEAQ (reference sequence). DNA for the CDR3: TGTGCCAGCGACCCAGACACAGATACGCAGTATTTT. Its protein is CASDPDTDTQYF.

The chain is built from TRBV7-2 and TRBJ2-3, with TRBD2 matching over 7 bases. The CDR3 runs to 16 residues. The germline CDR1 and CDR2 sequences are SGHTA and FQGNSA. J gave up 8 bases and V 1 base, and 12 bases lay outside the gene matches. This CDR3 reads CASSLVWGGGRVTQYF. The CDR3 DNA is TGTGCCAGCAGCTTAGTGTGGGGGGGGGGAAGAGTTACGCAGTATTTT.

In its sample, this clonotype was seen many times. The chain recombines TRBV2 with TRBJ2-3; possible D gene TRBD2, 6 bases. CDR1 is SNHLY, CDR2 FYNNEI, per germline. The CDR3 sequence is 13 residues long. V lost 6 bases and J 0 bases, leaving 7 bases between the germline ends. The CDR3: CASSGTSTDTQYF. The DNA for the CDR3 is TGTGCCAGCAGCGGGACTAGCACAGATACGCAGTATTTT.

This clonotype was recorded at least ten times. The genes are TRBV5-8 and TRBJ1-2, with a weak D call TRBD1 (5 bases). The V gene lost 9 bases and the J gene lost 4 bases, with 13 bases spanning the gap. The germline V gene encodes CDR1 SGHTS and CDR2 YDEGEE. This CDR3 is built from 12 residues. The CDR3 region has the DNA TGTGCCACGATTGGGGCGAGCTATGGCTACACCTTC. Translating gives CATIGASYGYTF.

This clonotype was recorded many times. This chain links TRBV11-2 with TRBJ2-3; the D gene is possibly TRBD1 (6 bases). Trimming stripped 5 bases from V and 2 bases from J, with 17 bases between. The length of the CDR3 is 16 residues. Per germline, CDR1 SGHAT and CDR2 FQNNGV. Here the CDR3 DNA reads TGTGCCAGCAGCCCTTTGGGTAGGGGGACCACAGATACGCAGTATTTT. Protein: CASSPLGRGTTDTQYF.

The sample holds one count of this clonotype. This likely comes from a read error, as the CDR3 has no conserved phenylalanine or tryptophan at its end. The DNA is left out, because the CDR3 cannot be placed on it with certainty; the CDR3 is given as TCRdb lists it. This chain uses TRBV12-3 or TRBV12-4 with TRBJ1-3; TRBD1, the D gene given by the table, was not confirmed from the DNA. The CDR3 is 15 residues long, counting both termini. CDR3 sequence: CASSLTGTPGNTIEV.

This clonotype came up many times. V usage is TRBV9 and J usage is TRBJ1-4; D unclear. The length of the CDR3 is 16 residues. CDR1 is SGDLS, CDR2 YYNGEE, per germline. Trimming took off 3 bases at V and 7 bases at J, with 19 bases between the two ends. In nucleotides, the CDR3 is TGTGCCAGCAGCGAGGTGGACGGGGAATGGGGTGAAAAACTGTTTTTT. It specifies CASSEVDGEWGEKLFF.

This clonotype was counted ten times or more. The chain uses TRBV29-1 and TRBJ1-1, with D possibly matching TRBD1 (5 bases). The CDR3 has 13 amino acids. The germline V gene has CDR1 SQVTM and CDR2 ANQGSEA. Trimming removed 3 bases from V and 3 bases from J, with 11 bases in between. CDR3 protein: CSVDGGVDTEAFF. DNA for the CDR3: TGCAGCGTTGACGGGGGGGTGGACACTGAAGCTTTCTTT.

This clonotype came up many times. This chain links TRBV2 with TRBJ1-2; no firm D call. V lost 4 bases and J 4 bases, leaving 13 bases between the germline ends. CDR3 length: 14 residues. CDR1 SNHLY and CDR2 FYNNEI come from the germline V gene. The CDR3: CASSAGRVGYGYTF. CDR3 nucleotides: TGTGCCAGCAGTGCCGGACGGGTAGGCTATGGCTACACCTTC.

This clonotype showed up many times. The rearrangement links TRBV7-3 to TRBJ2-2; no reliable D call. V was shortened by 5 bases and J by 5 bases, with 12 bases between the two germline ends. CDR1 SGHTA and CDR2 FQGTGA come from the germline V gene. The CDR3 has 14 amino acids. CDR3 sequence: CASSPTPSTGELFF. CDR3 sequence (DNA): TGTGCCAGCAGCCCCACCCCGTCTACCGGGGAGCTGTTTTTT.

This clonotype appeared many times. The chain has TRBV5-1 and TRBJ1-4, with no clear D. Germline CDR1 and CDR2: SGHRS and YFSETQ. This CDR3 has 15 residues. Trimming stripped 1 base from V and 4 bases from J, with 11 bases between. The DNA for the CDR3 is TGCGCCAGCAGCTTGTCTCAGAATTATAATGAAAAACTGTTTTTT. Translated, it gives CASSLSQNYNEKLFF.

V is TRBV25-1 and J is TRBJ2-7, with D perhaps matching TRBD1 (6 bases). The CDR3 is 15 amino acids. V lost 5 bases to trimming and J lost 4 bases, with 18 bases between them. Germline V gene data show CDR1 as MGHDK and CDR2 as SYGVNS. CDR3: CASSSTVGARYEQYF. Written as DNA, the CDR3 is TGTGCCAGCAGTTCAACAGTGGGGGCTCGGTACGAGCAGTACTTC.